These T cell receptor beta chains were read from a single sample in a study of PD-1 blockade in classical Hodgkin lymphoma. Sequencing was performed with immunoSEQ multiplex PCR; in TCRdb, only in-frame clones are kept and a portion is missing. Found here are about 47,000 clones, roughly 91% of them singletons; the top ten hold nearly 5%. The sequenced material came from peripheral blood mononuclear cells (PBMCs). The receptor source for this set is a human donor with classical Hodgkin lymphoma. Each CDR3 is given with its conserved first and last residue. The D gene is left open where the match is weak. For some rows the clone size is stated as once, few or many, or as a class when expanded; others skip it.

d_call clone_size j_call v_call cdr3_aa cdr3_nt
TRBD2 few TRBJ2-2 TRBV6-1 CASSVEAGVTGELFF TGTGCCAGCTCTGTAGAGGCGGGAGTAACCGGGGAGCTGTTTTTT
TRBD1 . TRBJ1-2 TRBV5-6 CASSPWDSLLRGYTF TGTGCCAGCAGCCCCTGGGACAGCCTTTTGAGGGGCTACACCTTC
TRBD1 once TRBJ2-2 TRBV5-4 CASSSSGTGVTGELFF TGTGCCAGCAGCTCCTCGGGGACAGGGGTTACCGGGGAGCTGTTTTTT
TRBD1 . TRBJ2-3 TRBV6-4 CASSERQGDTDTQYF TGTGCCAGCAGCGAGCGACAGGGGGACACAGATACGCAGTATTTT
TRBD1 . TRBJ1-5 TRBV7-9 CASSDRDQPQHF TGTGCCAGCAGCGACAGGGATCAGCCCCAGCATTTT
TRBD1 few TRBJ2-1 TRBV6-6 CASSYGTDEQFF TGTGCCAGCAGTTACGGGACAGATGAGCAGTTCTTC
. . TRBJ2-3 TRBV6-6 CASSRGLGISDTQYF TGTGCCAGCAGTAGGGGACTCGGGATTTCAGATACGCAGTATTTT
. . TRBJ2-1 TRBV5-1 CASSFGATNEQFF TGCGCCAGCAGCTTCGGGGCTACCAATGAGCAGTTCTTC
. once TRBJ2-1 TRBV10-3 CAISESSGSSYNEQFF TGTGCCATCAGTGAGTCGTCCGGGAGCTCCTACAATGAGCAGTTCTTC
. once TRBJ2-1 TRBV28 CASSPPQLAQLTYNEQFF TGTGCCAGCAGTCCACCCCAGCTGGCTCAATTAACCTACAATGAGCAGTTCTTC
TRBD1 . TRBJ1-4 TRBV2 CASSEAHGQGYEKLFF TGTGCCAGCAGTGAAGCCCACGGACAGGGATATGAAAAACTGTTTTTT
. . TRBJ2-2 TRBV6-4 CASSDALWPQSGELFF TGTGCCAGCAGTGACGCGTTGTGGCCTCAGTCCGGGGAGCTGTTTTTT
TRBD2 . TRBJ2-1 TRBV6-1 CASSEPGTRANEQFF TGTGCCAGCAGTGAACCGGGGACTAGAGCAAATGAGCAGTTCTTC
TRBD1 . TRBJ2-1 TRBV28 CASRTGLEENEQFF TGTGCCAGCCGGACAGGGTTAGAAGAGAATGAGCAGTTCTTC
. . TRBJ2-2 TRBV11-3 CASSLDPFRDGELFF TGTGCCAGCAGCTTAGATCCCTTCCGGGACGGGGAGCTGTTTTTT